The sample holds a few counts of the clone carrying this T cell receptor (beta chain). This CDR3 contains 19 residues. V gave up 0 bases and J gave up 7 bases, with 25 bases separating them. Germline V gene sequence: CDR1 SNHLY, CDR2 FYNNEI. The sample comes from a study of blood T cell repertoires in COVID-19. Study context: The United States, Italy and Spain supplied acute and convalescent COVID-19 samples. Sources were T cells, B-cell-depleted T cells, or PBMCs; the material itself was cDNA or gDNA.

Original methodology: Estimation of nucleated cell counts was performed using reference gene primer amplification. Using immunoSEQ multiplex PCR, the repertoire was profiled, and TCRdb retains in-frame clones only, with some absent. That table is the source of V, J and clone size, and D and trimming were worked out from the DNA. This repertoire shows a few hundred thousand clones, roughly 88% found once; its top ten account for 0.87%. The source of this sequence is a human donor with COVID-19, enrolled during active disease. The donor label of this sample is uncertain. The sequencing sample was made of peripheral blood. The rearrangement joins TRBV2 to TRBJ1-5; D is unresolved. The CDR3 nucleotides read TGTGCCAGCAGTGAAGCGCATTTCCCCCTATTGGGTCGAGGACAGCCCCAGCATTTT. Its translation is CASSEAHFPLLGRGQPQHF.